The present T cell receptor beta chain was sequenced within a study of blood T cells in healthy people across ages. Using a J-beta primer mix together with a sample-barcoded 5' primer, a second PCR was run for roughly 6 to 11 cycles. TCRdb fed the 5' RACE reads into MiXCR, producing one record per CDR3 protein. This sample has around 1,900,000 distinct CDR3 sequences, with about two fifths found just once. The length of the CDR3 is 14 residues. Germline values: CDR1 KGHDR, CDR2 SFDVKD. V lost 2 bases and J 6 bases, leaving 12 bases between the germline ends. In its sample, this clonotype was seen a few times.

The genes are TRBV24-1 and TRBJ2-5, with D possibly being TRBD1 (6 bases). The sequenced sample consisted of blood. This clonotype originated in a human donor in good health. CDR3 sequence (DNA): TGTGCCACCAGTGATTCAGGGGTGATTCAGACCCAGTACTTC. This encodes CATSDSGVIQTQYF.